These 17 T cell receptor beta chains were all obtained from the same sample, sequenced in a study of CD8 T cells in Susac syndrome. It was with random hexamers that roughly 0.45 to 1 ug RNA was reverse transcribed. TCRdb independently ran MiXCR on the immunoSEQ multiplex PCR reads; one entry per CDR3 protein. The repertoire holds about 180,000 distinct CDR3 sequences, with roughly 94% as singletons. Sequences were obtained from CD4+ T cells from PBMCs. The receptors derive from a human donor with Susac syndrome.

The CDR3 sequence: CATSREGGHGTEAFF. CDR3 sequence (DNA): TGTGCCACCAGCAGAGAGGGGGGGCACGGCACTGAAGCTTTCTTT. The chain employs TRBV15 and TRBJ1-1, with a tentative D call TRBD1 (6 bases). This CDR3 spans 15 amino acids. The V end was cut by 0 bases, the J end by 4 bases, with 12 bases between. Per germline, CDR1 LNHNV and CDR2 YYDKDF (reference sequence).

V and J are TRBV18 and TRBJ2-5; no definite D call. V was clipped by 2 bases and J by 9 bases, with 16 bases between them. The CDR3 is made up of 14 amino acids. Germline CDR1 reads KGHSH; CDR2 reads LQKENI. CDR3 loop: CASSPSIKNEAQYF. Here the CDR3 DNA reads TGTGCCAGCTCACCAAGTATCAAAAACGAGGCCCAGTACTTC.

The chain combines TRBV3-1 with TRBJ2-5; D possibly corresponds to TRBD1 (6 bases). CDR1 is LGHDT and CDR2 is YNNKEL in the germline V gene (reference sequence). Trimming removed 2 bases at V and 4 bases at J, with 17 bases between. The CDR3 length is 16 residues. The CDR3 DNA is TGTGCCAGCAGCCAAAGGGGGAACTCCTGGGGAGAGACCCAGTACTTC. It is translated as CASSQRGNSWGETQYF.

This chain links TRBV29-1 with TRBJ1-1; 7 bases map to TRBD1. J gave up 7 bases and V 4 bases, and 9 bases lay outside the gene matches. In germline, CDR1 is SQVTM, CDR2 ANQGSEA. The CDR3 runs to 13 residues. For the CDR3, the DNA is TGCAGCGTTGGAGGGGGCAATGGTGGTGAAGCTTTCTTT. It encodes CSVGGGNGGEAFF.

The V gene is TRBV29-1, the J gene TRBJ2-7; 10 bases are shared with TRBD2. CDR3 length: 16 residues. V gave up 0 bases and J gave up 1 base; unmatched junction bases: 6. Germline V gives CDR1 SQVTM, CDR2 ANQGSEA. CDR3 sequence reads: CSVEDRLAGRSYEQYF. CDR3 nucleotide sequence: TGCAGCGTTGAAGATCGACTAGCGGGTAGATCCTACGAGCAGTACTTC.

This chain uses TRBV30 with TRBJ1-1; D unclear. The V gene's germline CDR1 is GTSNPN and CDR2 SVGIG (reference sequence). The V and J ends lost 2 bases and 1 base respectively, with 11 bases between them. The CDR3 extends over 14 amino acids. This CDR3 is CAWSRTQKNTEAFF. The CDR3 nucleotides are TGTGCCTGGAGTCGTACTCAGAAGAACACTGAAGCTTTCTTT. The full variable domain, with the rest looked up from reference TRBV30 and TRBJ1-1, is SQTIHQWPATLVQPVGSPLSLECTVEGTSNPNLYWYRQAAGRGLQLLFYSVGIGQISSEVPQNLSASRPQDRQFILSSKKLLLSDSGFYLCAWSRTQKNTEAFFGQGTRLTVV.

The chain couples TRBV9 to TRBJ1-2; D possibly corresponds to TRBD1 (6 bases). Germline V gene sequence: CDR1 SGDLS, CDR2 YYNGEE. CDR3 length: 13 residues. Trimming pared 1 base from V and 8 bases from J, leaving 12 bases between. This CDR3 is CASSVSGVGGYTF. The CDR3 DNA is TGTGCCAGCAGCGTATCAGGGGTTGGCGGCTACACCTTC.

V and J are TRBV5-1 and TRBJ1-2; D is ambiguous. V lost 0 bases, J lost 8 bases, and 5 bases lay in between. The CDR3 is made up of 11 amino acids. Germline CDR1 SGHRS, CDR2 YFSETQ. Here the CDR3 reads CASSLGQGYTF. The DNA of the CDR3 is TGCGCCAGCAGCTTGGGTCAAGGCTACACCTTC.

The chain combines TRBV10-3 with TRBJ1-2; perhaps TRBD1 as D (6 bases). This CDR3 spans 14 amino acids. V dropped 2 bases and J dropped 0 bases, with 7 bases sitting between them. Germline CDR1 and CDR2: ENHRY and SYGVKD. CDR3 nucleotides: TGTGCCATCAGTGAGACAGGGCCTAACTATGGCTACACCTTC. Translating it yields CAISETGPNYGYTF.

This clonotype was seen only once. Because it lacks the conserved phenylalanine or tryptophan at the end, this CDR3 is likely a read error. The V call is TRBV18, the J call TRBJ2-5; a possible D gene is TRBD2 (6 bases). Germline assignment: CDR1 KGHSH and CDR2 LQKENI. This CDR3 is 15 amino acids long. Trimming stripped 0 bases from V and 4 bases from J, with 12 bases between. CDR3 region: CASSPPKGGGETQYI. The CDR3 nucleotides are TGTGCCAGCTCACCACCGAAGGGAGGAGGAGAGACCCAGTACATC.

The chain recombines TRBV4-3 with TRBJ2-7, with D tentatively TRBD1 (5 bases). The CDR3 runs 15 residues. Trimming pared 4 bases from V and 0 bases from J, leaving 13 bases between. Germline V CDR1 and CDR2: LGHNA, YSLEER. CDR3 protein: CASSRTTANSYEQYF. The CDR3 DNA sequence: TGCGCCAGCAGCCGGACGACAGCAAACTCCTACGAGCAGTACTTC.

V is TRBV12-3 or TRBV12-4 and J is TRBJ2-1; 8 nucleotides agree with TRBD2. The CDR3 extends over 17 amino acids. V was clipped by 6 bases and J by 7 bases; unmatched bases: 17. CDR3 sequence: CASSVRPLGGRRNEQFF. The CDR3 DNA is TGTGCCAGCAGCGTCCGACCTTTGGGCGGGAGGAGGAATGAGCAGTTCTTC.

The chain joins TRBV2 to TRBJ2-1; the D gene is possibly TRBD1 (5 bases). V was trimmed by 1 base and J by 0 bases, leaving 10 bases between them. CDR1 is SNHLY and CDR2 is FYNNEI in the germline V gene. This CDR3 has 16 amino acids. Here the CDR3 DNA reads TGTGCCAGCAGTGAAGGGTCCAGGGTCTCCTACAATGAGCAGTTCTTC. The encoded protein is CASSEGSRVSYNEQFF.

This clonotype has a handful of counts. The CDR3, as DNA: TGCGCCAGCAGCCACAGTTTGGGCGGGAACTATGGCTACACCTTC. Amino acid sequence: CASSHSLGGNYGYTF. The chain uses TRBV4-1 and TRBJ1-2; no clear D. Germline CDR1 and CDR2: MGHRA and YSYEKL. The CDR3 spans 15 residues. The V end was cut by 3 bases, the J end by 2 bases, with 13 bases between.

This chain joins TRBV6-1 and TRBJ1-1; D remains ambiguous. The CDR3 is 14 residues long. The ends were cut back, 8 bases at V and 8 bases at J, with 21 bases in the middle. Germline V gene sequence: CDR1 MNHNS, CDR2 SASEGT. The CDR3 reads CASGPRTLREEAFF. CDR3 sequence (DNA): TGTGCCAGCGGACCCCGGACGCTCCGAGAAGAAGCTTTCTTT.

A single count supports this clonotype. V is TRBV6-6 and J is TRBJ2-7; maybe TRBD1 (6 bases). Germline values: CDR1 MNHNY, CDR2 SVGAGI (reference sequence). V lost 10 bases to trimming and J lost 0 bases, with 13 bases between them. The CDR3 has 13 residues. CDR3 nucleotide sequence: TGTGCCACCCTCGAGACAGGCTCCTACGAGCAGTACTTC. Residues: CATLETGSYEQYF.

The chain carries TRBV30 and TRBJ1-1; the D gene is possibly TRBD1 (5 bases). The CDR3 has 14 residues. V lost 3 bases and J 3 bases, leaving 14 bases between the germline ends. Germline CDR1 GTSNPN, CDR2 SVGIG (reference sequence). Written as DNA, the CDR3 is TGTGCCTGGAGGGTTGGGGACGAAGACACTGAAGCTTTCTTT. This translates into CAWRVGDEDTEAFF.